This T cell receptor beta chain was sequenced in a study of technical replicates of blood from a few donors. TCRdb keeps only in-frame clones here, not all; method: immunoSEQ multiplex PCR. The table has approximately 12,000 clones, about 94% seen once. The table lists this clone with a count of one. The V and J ends lost 6 bases and 0 bases, in that order; junction bases with no gene match: 5. Germline CDR1 LGHNT, CDR2 FRNRAP. The CDR3 contains 16 residues. The sample taken for sequencing was PBMCs. The chain couples TRBV12-5 to TRBJ2-1, with 10 bases lining up with TRBD2. This clonotype originated in a human donor in good health. The CDR3 is CASGTSGLSSYNEQFF. The CDR3 coding sequence is TGTGCTAGTGGGACTAGCGGGCTAAGCTCCTACAATGAGCAGTTCTTC.